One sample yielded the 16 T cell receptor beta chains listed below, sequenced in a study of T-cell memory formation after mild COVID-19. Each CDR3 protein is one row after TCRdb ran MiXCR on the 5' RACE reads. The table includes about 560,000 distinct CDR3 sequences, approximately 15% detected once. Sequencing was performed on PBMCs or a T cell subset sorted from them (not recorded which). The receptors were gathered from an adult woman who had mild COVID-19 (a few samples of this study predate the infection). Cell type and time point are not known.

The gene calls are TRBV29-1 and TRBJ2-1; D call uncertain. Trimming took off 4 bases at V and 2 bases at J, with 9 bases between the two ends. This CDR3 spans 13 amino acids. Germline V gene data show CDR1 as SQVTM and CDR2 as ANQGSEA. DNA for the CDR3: TGCAGCGTTGTCAGTACCGCCTACAATGAGCAGTTCTTC. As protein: CSVVSTAYNEQFF.

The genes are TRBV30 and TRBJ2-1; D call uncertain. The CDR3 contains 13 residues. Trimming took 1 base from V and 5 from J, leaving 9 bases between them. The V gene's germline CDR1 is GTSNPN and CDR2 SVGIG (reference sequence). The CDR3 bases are TGTGCCTGGAGTGCCATATCAGACAATGAGCAGTTCTTC. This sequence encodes CAWSAISDNEQFF.

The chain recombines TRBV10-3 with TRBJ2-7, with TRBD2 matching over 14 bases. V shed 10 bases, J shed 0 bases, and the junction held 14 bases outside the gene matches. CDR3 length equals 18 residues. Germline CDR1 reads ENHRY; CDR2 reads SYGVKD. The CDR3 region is CASNLGTSGGYSSYEQYF. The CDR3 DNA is TGTGCCAGCAACCTCGGGACTAGCGGGGGCTATAGCTCCTACGAGCAGTACTTC.

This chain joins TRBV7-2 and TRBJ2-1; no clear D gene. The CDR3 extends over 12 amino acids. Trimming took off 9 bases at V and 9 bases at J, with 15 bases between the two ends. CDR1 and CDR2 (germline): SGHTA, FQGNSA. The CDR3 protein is CASSLKPLEQFF. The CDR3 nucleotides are TGTGCCAGTAGTCTTAAGCCCCTTGAGCAGTTCTTC.

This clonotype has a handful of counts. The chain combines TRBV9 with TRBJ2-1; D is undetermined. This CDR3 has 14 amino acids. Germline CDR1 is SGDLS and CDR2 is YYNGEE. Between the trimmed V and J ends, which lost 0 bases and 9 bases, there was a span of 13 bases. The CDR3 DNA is TGTGCCAGCAGCGTAGATCCAGTTCCTAGTGAGCAGTTCTTC. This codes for CASSVDPVPSEQFF. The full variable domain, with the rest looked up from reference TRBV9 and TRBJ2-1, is DSGVTQTPKHLITATGQRVTLRCSPRSGDLSVYWYQQSLDQGLQFLIQYYNGEERAKGNILERFSAQQFPDLHSELNLSSLELGDSALYFCASSVDPVPSEQFFGPGTRLTVL.

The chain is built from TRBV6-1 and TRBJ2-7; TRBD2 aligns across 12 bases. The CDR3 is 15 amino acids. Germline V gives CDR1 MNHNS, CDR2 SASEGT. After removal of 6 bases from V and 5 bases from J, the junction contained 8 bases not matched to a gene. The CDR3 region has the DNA TGTGCCAGCAGGGGAGGGACTAGCGGGTTCCACGAGCAGTACTTC. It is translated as CASRGGTSGFHEQYF.

The CDR3 nucleotides are TGCAGTGCTGTGACTAGCGGCCTCAAAGATACGCAGTATTTT. Protein: CSAVTSGLKDTQYF. This chain uses TRBV20-1 with TRBJ2-3, with 9 bases identical to TRBD2. Germline CDR1 and CDR2: DFQATT and SNEGSKA (reference sequence). CDR3 length: 14 amino acids. Germline trimming cut 5 bases from V and 5 bases from J; bases unmatched to any gene: 8.

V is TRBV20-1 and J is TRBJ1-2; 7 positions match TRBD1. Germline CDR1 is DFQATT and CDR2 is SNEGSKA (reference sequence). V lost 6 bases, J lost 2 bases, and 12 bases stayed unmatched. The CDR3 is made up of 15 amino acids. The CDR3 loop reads CSATGGQPTNYGYTF. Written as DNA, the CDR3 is TGCAGTGCCACCGGGGGACAGCCTACAAACTATGGCTACACCTTC.

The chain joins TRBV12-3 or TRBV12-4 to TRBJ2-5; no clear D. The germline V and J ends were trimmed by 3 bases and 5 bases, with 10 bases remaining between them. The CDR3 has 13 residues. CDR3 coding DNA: TGTGCCAGCAGTTTCGGGTCGGTTGAGACCCAGTACTTC. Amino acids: CASSFGSVETQYF.

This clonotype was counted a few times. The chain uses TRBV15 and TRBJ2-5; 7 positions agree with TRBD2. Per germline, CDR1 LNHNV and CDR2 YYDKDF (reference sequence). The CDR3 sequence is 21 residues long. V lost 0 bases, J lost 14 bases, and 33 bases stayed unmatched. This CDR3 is CATSRDKSSASGEGRDPGTYF. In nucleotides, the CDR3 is TGTGCCACCAGCAGAGATAAGTCTTCGGCGAGCGGGGAGGGGAGAGACCCAGGAACCTACTTC.

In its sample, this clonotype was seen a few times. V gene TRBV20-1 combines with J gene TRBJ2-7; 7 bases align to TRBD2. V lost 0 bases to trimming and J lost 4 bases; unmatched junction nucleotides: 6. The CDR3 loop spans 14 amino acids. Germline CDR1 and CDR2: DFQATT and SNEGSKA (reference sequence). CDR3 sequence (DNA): TGCAGTGCTAGAGATCGGGCGGGAGCATACGAGCAGTACTTC. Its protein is CSARDRAGAYEQYF.

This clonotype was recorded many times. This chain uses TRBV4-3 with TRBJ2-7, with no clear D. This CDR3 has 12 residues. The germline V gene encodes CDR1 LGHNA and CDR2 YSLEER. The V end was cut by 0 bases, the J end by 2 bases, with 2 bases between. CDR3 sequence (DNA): TGCGCCAGCAGCCAAGATCCCTACGAGCAGTACTTC. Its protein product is CASSQDPYEQYF.

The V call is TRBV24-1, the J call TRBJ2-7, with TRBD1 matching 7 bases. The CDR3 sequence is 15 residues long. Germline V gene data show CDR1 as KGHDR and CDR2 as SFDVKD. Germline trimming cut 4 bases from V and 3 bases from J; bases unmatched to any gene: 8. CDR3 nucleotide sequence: TGTGCCACCAGTGACCCCGGGCAGGGGGACTACGAGCAGTACTTC. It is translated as CATSDPGQGDYEQYF.

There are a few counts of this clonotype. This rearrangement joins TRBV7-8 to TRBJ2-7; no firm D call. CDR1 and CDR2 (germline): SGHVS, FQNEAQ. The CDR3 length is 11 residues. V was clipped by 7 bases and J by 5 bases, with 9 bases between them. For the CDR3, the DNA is TGTGCCAGCATCAGTGGTAACGAGCAGTACTTC. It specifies CASISGNEQYF.

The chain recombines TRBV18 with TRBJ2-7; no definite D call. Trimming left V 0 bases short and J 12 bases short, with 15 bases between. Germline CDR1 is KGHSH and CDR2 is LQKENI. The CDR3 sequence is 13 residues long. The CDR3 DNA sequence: TGTGCCAGCTCACCACCCTCGGTCCGGTCGATGTACTTC. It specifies CASSPPSVRSMYF.

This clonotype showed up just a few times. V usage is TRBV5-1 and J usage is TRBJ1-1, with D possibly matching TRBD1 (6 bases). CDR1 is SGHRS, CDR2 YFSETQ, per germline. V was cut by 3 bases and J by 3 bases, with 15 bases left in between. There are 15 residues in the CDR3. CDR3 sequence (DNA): TGCGCCAGCAGCTCGGGGGCACCAATTGACACTGAAGCTTTCTTT. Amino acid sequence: CASSSGAPIDTEAFF.